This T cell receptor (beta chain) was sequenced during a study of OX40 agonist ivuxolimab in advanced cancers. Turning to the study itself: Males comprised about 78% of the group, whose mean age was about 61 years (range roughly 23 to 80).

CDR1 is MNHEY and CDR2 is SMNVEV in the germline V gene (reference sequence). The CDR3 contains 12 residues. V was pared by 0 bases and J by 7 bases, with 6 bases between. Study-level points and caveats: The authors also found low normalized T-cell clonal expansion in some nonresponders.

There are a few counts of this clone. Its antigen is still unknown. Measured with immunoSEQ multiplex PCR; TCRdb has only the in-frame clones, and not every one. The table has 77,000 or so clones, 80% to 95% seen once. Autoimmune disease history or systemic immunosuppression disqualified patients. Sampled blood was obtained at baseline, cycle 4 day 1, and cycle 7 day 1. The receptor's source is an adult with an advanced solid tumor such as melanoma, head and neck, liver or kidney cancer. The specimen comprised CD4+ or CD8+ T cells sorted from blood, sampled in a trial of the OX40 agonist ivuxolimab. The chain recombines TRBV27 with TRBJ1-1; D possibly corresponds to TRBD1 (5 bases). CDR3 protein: CASSLSGDEAFF. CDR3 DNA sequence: TGTGCCAGCAGTTTATCAGGGGATGAAGCTTTCTTT.